This passage covers 4 T cell receptor beta chains from one sample sequenced in a study of identical twins. Using its own MiXCR run on the 5' RACE reads, TCRdb lists one record per CDR3 protein. This table has some 500,000 distinct CDR3 sequences, less than 25% appearing once. These data were also reused for a study on T cells expressing NK-cell markers.

Sequenced sample: CD4+ T cells sorted from blood. The source is a woman under 30 in good health.

The V call is TRBV20-1, the J call TRBJ2-5, with 8 bases matching TRBD1. Trimming removed 3 bases from V and 5 bases from J; junction bases left unmatched: 8. Germline V gives CDR1 DFQATT, CDR2 SNEGSKA (reference sequence). The CDR3 contains 14 residues. The CDR3 protein is CSARGPRGLETQYF. The CDR3 DNA is TGCAGTGCTAGGGGCCCCAGGGGGCTCGAGACCCAGTACTTC.

V is TRBV29-1 and J is TRBJ2-3; the D gene is possibly TRBD1 (6 bases). From germline, CDR1 is SQVTM and CDR2 ANQGSEA. Trimming took 7 bases from V and 2 from J, leaving 13 bases between them. The CDR3 runs 13 residues. The chain's CDR3 is CSARWGLTDTQYF. CDR3 bases: TGCAGCGCCCGATGGGGGCTCACAGATACGCAGTATTTT.

The rearrangement links TRBV7-9 to TRBJ2-3, with D unresolved. Trimming shortened V by 3 bases and J by 7 bases, and 5 bases separated the two germline ends. The germline gives CDR1 SEHNR, CDR2 FQNEAQ (reference sequence). The CDR3 consists of 11 residues. For the CDR3, the DNA is TGTGCCAGCAGCTTTCAAAATACGCAGTATTTT. It encodes CASSFQNTQYF. The full variable domain, with the rest looked up from reference TRBV7-9 and TRBJ2-3, is DTGVSQNPRHKITKRGQNVTFRCDPISEHNRLYWYRQTLGQGPEFLTYFQNEAQLEKSRLLSDRFSAERPKGSFSTLEIQRTEQGDSAMYLCASSFQNTQYFGPGTRLTVL.

The V gene is TRBV27, the J gene TRBJ2-1, with D perhaps TRBD2 (7 bases). This CDR3 has 15 residues. Trimming took off 4 bases at V and 4 bases at J, with 14 bases between the two ends. Germline loops: CDR1 MNHEY, CDR2 SMNVEV (reference sequence). The DNA of the CDR3 is TGTGCCAGCAGTTCCTGGGGGGGCCAATACAATGAGCAGTTCTTC. Its protein is CASSSWGGQYNEQFF.